This TCR beta chain was documented in a study of cytomegalovirus exposure and HLA in healthy donors. Study-level results: In a later analysis, CMV-associated beta chains were mostly HLA-associated, it appeared. TCR beta sequences reportedly predicted most subjects' HLA-A and HLA-B alleles accurately. Earlier analysis looked at TCR beta V segments, and most were productive about 87% or about 30% of the time.

The PCR contained 60 Vbeta and 13 Jbeta primers. TCRdb's copy holds only in-frame clones and misses some; the assay was immunoSEQ multiplex PCR. Its table records tens of thousands of clones. A word on this clone: The antigen is undetermined.

CDR1 and CDR2 (germline): SNHLY, FYNNEI. This CDR3 region has 15 residues. V lost 3 bases, J lost 6 bases, and 6 bases stayed unmatched. The receptor comes from a man aged 18 to 30 in good health and CMV-seropositive. The specimen was PBMCs. The chain uses TRBV2 and TRBJ1-2; 11 bases map to TRBD1. CDR3 sequence: CASSDRRTGGNGYTF. CDR3 sequence (DNA): TGTGCCAGCAGTGATCGAAGGACAGGGGGCAATGGCTACACCTTC.